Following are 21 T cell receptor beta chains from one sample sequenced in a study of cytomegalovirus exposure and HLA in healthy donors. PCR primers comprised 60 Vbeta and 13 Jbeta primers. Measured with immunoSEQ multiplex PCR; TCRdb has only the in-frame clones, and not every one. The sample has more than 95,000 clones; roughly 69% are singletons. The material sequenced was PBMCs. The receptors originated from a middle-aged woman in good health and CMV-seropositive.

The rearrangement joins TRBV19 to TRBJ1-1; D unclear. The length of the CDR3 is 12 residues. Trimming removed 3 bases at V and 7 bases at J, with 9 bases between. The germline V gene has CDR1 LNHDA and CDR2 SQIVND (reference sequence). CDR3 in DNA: TGTGCCAGTAGTATTGGAGGAAGTGAAGCTTTCTTT. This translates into CASSIGGSEAFF.

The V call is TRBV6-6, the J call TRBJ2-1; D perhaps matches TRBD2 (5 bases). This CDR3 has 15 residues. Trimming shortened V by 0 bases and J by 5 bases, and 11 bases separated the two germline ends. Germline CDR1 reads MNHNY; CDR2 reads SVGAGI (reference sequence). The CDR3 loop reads CASSYSNDYNNEQFF. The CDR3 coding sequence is TGTGCCAGCAGTTACTCCAACGACTACAACAATGAGCAGTTCTTC.

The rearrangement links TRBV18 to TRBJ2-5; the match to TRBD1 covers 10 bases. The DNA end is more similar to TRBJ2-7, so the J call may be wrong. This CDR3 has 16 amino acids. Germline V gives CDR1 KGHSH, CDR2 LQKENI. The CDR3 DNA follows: TGTGCCAGCTCACCGGGACAGGGGCTTCGGACGGGCGAGCAGTACTTC. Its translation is CASSPGQGLRTGEQYF.

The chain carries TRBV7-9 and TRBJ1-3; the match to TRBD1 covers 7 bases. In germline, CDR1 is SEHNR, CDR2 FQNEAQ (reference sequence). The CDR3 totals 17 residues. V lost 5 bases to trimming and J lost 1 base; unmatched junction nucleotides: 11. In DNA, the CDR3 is TGTGCCAGCAGCATTAGTCTACAGGGGCAGTCTGGAAACACCATATATTTT. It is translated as CASSISLQGQSGNTIYF.

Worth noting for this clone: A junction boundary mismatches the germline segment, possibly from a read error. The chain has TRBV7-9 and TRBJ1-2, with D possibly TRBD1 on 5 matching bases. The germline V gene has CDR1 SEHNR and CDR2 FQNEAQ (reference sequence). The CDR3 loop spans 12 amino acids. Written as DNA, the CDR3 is TGTTCCAGCGAAGGGGATTCCTATGGCTACACCTTC. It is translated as CSSEGDSYGYTF.

The CDR3 DNA reads as TGTGCCAGCAGTGAACTAGCGGGGACCACAGATACGCAGTATTTT. Residues: CASSELAGTTDTQYF. The V and J genes are TRBV2 and TRBJ2-3; 9 nucleotides match TRBD2. V lost 2 bases to trimming and J lost 2 bases; unmatched junction nucleotides: 2. The CDR3 has 15 amino acids. The V gene's germline CDR1 is SNHLY and CDR2 FYNNEI.

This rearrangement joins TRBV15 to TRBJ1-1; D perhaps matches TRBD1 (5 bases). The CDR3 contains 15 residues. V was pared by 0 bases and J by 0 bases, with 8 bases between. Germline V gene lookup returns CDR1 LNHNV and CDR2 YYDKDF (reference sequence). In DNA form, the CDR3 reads TGTGCCACCAGCAGAGAGGGGGGGATGAACACTGAAGCTTTCTTT. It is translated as CATSREGGMNTEAFF.

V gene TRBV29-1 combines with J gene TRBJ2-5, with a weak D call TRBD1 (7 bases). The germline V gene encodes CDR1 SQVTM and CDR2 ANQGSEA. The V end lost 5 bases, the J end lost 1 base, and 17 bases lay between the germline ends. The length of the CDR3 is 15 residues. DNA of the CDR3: TGCAGCGTTAGCCAGGGGGGACTGGTCCAAGAGACCCAGTACTTC. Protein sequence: CSVSQGGLVQETQYF.

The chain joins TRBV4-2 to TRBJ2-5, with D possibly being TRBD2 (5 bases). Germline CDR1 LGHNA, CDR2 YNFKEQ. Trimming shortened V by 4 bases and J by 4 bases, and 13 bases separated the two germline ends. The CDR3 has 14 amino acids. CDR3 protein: CASSLDLAGETQYF. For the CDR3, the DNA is TGTGCCAGCAGCCTTGACCTGGCGGGAGAGACCCAGTACTTC.

The CDR3 nucleotides are TGTGCCAGCAGTTACTCTCCAGTAGCGAGCGAGCAGTACTTC. Translated, it gives CASSYSPVASEQYF. The chain joins TRBV6-5 to TRBJ2-7; possibly TRBD2 for D (5 bases). The V end lost 0 bases, the J end lost 6 bases, and 12 bases lay between the germline ends. The CDR3 is 14 amino acids. The germline gives CDR1 MNHEY, CDR2 SVGAGI.

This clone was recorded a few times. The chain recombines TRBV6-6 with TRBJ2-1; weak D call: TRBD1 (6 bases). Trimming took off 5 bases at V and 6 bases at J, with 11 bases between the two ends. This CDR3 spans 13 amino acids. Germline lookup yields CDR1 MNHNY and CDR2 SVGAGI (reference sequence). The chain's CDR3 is CASSPGQGNEQFF. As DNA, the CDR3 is TGTGCCAGCAGTCCGGGACAAGGCAATGAGCAGTTCTTC.

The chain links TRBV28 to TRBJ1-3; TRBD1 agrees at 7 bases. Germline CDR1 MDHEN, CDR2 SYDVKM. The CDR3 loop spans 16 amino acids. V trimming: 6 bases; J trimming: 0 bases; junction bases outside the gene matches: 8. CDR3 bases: TGTGCCAGCAGCTTCCCGACAGGGTCCTCTGGAAACACCATATATTTT. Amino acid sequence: CASSFPTGSSGNTIYF.

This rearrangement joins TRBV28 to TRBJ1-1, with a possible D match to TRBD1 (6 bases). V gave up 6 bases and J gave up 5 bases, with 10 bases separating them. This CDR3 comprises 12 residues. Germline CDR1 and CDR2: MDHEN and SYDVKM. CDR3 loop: CASRTGHTEAFF. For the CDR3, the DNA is TGTGCCAGCAGGACGGGACATACTGAAGCTTTCTTT.

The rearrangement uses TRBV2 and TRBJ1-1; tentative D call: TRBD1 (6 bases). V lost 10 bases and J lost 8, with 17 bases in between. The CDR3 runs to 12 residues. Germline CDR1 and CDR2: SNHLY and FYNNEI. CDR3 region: CATWSTGLEAFF. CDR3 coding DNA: TGTGCCACCTGGTCGACAGGCCTCGAAGCTTTCTTT.

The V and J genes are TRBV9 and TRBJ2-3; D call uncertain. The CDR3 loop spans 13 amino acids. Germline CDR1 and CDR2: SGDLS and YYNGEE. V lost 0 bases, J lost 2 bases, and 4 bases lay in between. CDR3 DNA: TGTGCCAGCAGCGTAGACACCACAGATACGCAGTATTTT. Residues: CASSVDTTDTQYF.

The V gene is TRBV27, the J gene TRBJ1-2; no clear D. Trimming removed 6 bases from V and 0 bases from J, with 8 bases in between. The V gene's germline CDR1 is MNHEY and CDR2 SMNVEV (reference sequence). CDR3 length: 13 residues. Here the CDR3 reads CASREHTNYGYTF. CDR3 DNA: TGTGCCAGCAGAGAACACACTAACTATGGCTACACCTTC.

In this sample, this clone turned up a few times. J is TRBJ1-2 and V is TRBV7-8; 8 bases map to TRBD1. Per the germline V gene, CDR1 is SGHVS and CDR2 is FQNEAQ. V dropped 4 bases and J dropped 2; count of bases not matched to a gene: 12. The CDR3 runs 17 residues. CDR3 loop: CASSSGTGYSPNYGYTF. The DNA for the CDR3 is TGTGCCAGCAGCTCCGGGACAGGTTATTCCCCCAACTATGGCTACACCTTC.

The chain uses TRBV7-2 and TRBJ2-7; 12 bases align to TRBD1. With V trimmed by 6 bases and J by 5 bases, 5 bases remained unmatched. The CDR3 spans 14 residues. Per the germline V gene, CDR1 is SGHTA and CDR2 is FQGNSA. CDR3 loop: CASRAGTGGNEQYF. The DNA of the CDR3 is TGTGCCAGCAGAGCCGGGACAGGGGGCAACGAGCAGTACTTC.

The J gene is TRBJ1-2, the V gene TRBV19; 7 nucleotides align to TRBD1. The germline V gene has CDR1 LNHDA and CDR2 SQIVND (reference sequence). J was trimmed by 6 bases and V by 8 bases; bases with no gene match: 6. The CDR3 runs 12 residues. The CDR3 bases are TGTGCCAGTTCTCGACAGGGTAATGGCTACACCTTC. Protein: CASSRQGNGYTF.

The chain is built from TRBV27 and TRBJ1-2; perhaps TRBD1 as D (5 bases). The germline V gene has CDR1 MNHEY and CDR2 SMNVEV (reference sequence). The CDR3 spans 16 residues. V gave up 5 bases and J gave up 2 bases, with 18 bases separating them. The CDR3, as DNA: TGTGCCAGCAGTCCCACCCGACAGATCGGAAACTATGGCTACACCTTC. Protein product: CASSPTRQIGNYGYTF.

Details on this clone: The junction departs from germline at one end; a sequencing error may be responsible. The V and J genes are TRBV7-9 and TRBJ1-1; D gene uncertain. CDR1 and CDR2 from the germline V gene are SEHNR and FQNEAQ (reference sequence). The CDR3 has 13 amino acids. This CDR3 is CSSKREWNTEAFF. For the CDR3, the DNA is TGTTCCAGCAAGAGGGAATGGAACACTGAAGCTTTCTTT.